The present entry profiles one T cell receptor beta chain with its context. The data originate from a study of blood T cell repertoires in COVID-19. TCRdb's copy holds only in-frame clones and misses some; the assay was immunoSEQ multiplex PCR. Among around 170,000 clones listed, around 87% were seen once. The V gene's germline CDR1 is LNHDA and CDR2 SQIVND (reference sequence). This CDR3 spans 15 amino acids. The germline V and J ends were trimmed by 5 bases and 6 bases, with 19 bases remaining between them. The sequencing input was peripheral blood. V gene TRBV19 combines with J gene TRBJ1-1; D may be TRBD1 (5 bases). This sequence was found in a man in his sixties with COVID-19, enrolled during active disease. CDR3 sequence reads: CASSVRGRGFSEAFF. CDR3 nucleotide sequence: TGTGCCAGTAGTGTTCGCGGGAGGGGCTTTTCTGAAGCTTTCTTT.